The rows below give T cell receptor beta chains drawn from one sample of a study of T cells in localized non-small cell lung cancer. Using immunoSEQ multiplex PCR, the repertoire was profiled, and TCRdb retains in-frame clones only, with some absent. Of 5,000 to 7,000 clones detected, about 28% appear once; the ten largest clones hold roughly 5%. The input for sequencing was lung tumor tissue, taken before any cancer treatment. The source of these receptors is a female donor at least 60 years old with stage I lung adenocarcinoma. The CDR3 runs from the conserved cysteine through the conserved F or W. Each record gives: D gene, V gene, J gene, clone size, CDR3 DNA, CDR3 protein. D genes are given only for firm matches. Rows give clone size only sometimes, using once, few, many, or a class for an expanded clone.

NA,TRBV6-7,TRBJ1-5,few,TGTGCCAGCAGTGAGTTTCGTCAGGGAAGTCAGCCCCAGCATTTT,CASSEFRQGSQPQHF
TRBD2,TRBV6-8,TRBJ2-3,NA,TGTGCCGTGGCTAGCGGGCTCCTCGAGACAGATACGCAGTATTTT,CAVASGLLETDTQYF
NA,TRBV28,TRBJ2-3,few,TGTGCCAGCAGTCGAGCGGGCGGGCCTCGCACAGATACGCAGTATTTT,CASSRAGGPRTDTQYF
NA,TRBV28,TRBJ2-7,NA,TGTGCCAGCAGTTTAGAGGGACGGAGCTACGAGCAGTACTTC,CASSLEGRSYEQYF
NA,TRBV6-8,TRBJ2-1,few,TGTGCCAGCAGTCCGGACGGACGGTGGGGCCATGAGCAGTTCTTC,CASSPDGRWGHEQFF
NA,TRBV19,TRBJ2-6,NA,TGTGCCAGTAGTATAGATGGAAGGGGCTCTGGGGCCAACGTCCTGACTTTC,CASSIDGRGSGANVLTF
NA,TRBV15,TRBJ2-5,NA,TGTGCCACCAGCAGATCTAGCGTTGGAGAGACCCAGTACTTC,CATSRSSVGETQYF
NA,TRBV29-1,TRBJ2-2,NA,TGCAGCGTTGATACAGGGAACACCGGGGAGCTGTTTTTT,CSVDTGNTGELFF
TRBD2,TRBV6-8,TRBJ2-3,few,TGTGCCAGCAGTACTAGCGGTAGCACAGATACGCAGTATTTT,CASSTSGSTDTQYF
NA,TRBV11-3,TRBJ1-6,few,TGTGCCAGCAGCCAGAGGGAAGCTTCTTCACCCCTCCACTTT,CASSQREASSPLHF
NA,TRBV9,TRBJ1-3,few,TGTGCCAGCAGCGTAGGCGCCCAAGGAGGAAACACCATATATTTT,CASSVGAQGGNTIYF
NA,TRBV18,TRBJ2-1,NA,TGTGCCAGCTCCCCCCAGGGGGGGGGCCTCGATGAGCAGTTCTTC,CASSPQGGGLDEQFF
NA,TRBV9,TRBJ2-5,NA,TGTGCCAGCAGCGTGCAGGTAGGGGAGACCCAGTACTTC,CASSVQVGETQYF
NA,TRBV18,TRBJ1-6,NA,TGTGCCAGCTCACAAGGAGGGGCCCGGCCAAGCCTCCACTTT,CASSQGGARPSLHF
NA,TRBV2,TRBJ2-7,NA,TGTGCCAGCAGTTTTGTGGCGGGCAGCCACTCCTACGAGCAGTACTTC,CASSFVAGSHSYEQYF
NA,TRBV19,TRBJ2-6,few,TGTGCCAGTAGTATTACACCGTCTGGGGCCAACGTCCTGACTTTC,CASSITPSGANVLTF
TRBD1,TRBV29-1,TRBJ2-7,NA,TGCAGCGTGGCCGGGACAGGGCCCTACGAGCAGTACTTC,CSVAGTGPYEQYF
NA,TRBV5-1,TRBJ1-6,NA,TGCGCCAGCAGCTTGGACTCTGTGACGCGGAATTCACCCCTCCACTTT,CASSLDSVTRNSPLHF
NA,TRBV11-3,TRBJ1-2,few,TGTGCCAGCAGCCGAGGGGGGGTTACCTATGGCTACACCTTC,CASSRGGVTYGYTF
NA,TRBV9,TRBJ1-6,few,TGTGCCAGCAGTGTAGCGGGGGGAAATTCACCCCTCCACTTT,CASSVAGGNSPLHF
TRBD2,TRBV11-3,TRBJ2-2,few,TGTGCCAGCGCCCAAGGACTAGCCCTTTTTTACAATAACACCGGGGAGCTGTTTTTT,CASAQGLALFYNNTGELFF
TRBD2,TRBV14,TRBJ2-1,NA,TGTGCCAGCAGCTCCATTAGCGGGAGGGCGGATGAGCAGTTCTTC,CASSSISGRADEQFF
NA,TRBV9,TRBJ1-5,NA,TGTGCCAGCAGCGCCGGGGACGGACTCAATCAGCCCCAGCATTTT,CASSAGDGLNQPQHF
TRBD1,TRBV7-4,TRBJ1-5,NA,TGTGCCAGCAGCGTACAGGGGGACCAGCCCCAGCATTTT,CASSVQGDQPQHF
TRBD1,TRBV14,TRBJ2-2,NA,TGTGCCAGCAGCCAATTATCCAGGACAGGGGTCCACGGGGAGCTGTTTTTT,CASSQLSRTGVHGELFF
NA,TRBV6-1,TRBJ2-7,few,TGTGCCAGCAGTGAAGATCCCTACCGACTAGGAAACTACGAGCAGTACTTC,CASSEDPYRLGNYEQYF
TRBD2,TRBV11-3,TRBJ2-1,NA,TGTGCCAGCAGTAAGAATAGCGGGGCCTCCTACAATGAGCAGTTCTTC,CASSKNSGASYNEQFF
NA,TRBV7-5,TRBJ2-3,few,TGTGCCAGCAGCTTTACAGGGGTTTGGGCAGATACGCAGTATTTT,CASSFTGVWADTQYF
TRBD1,TRBV5-1,TRBJ1-2,NA,TGCGCCAGCAGCCCGGGGGACAGGGTAGCCTATGGCTACACCTTC,CASSPGDRVAYGYTF
NA,TRBV10-3,TRBJ2-3,few,TGTGCCATCAGTGAGTCGACAGGAAGGGGCACAGATACGCAGTATTTT,CAISESTGRGTDTQYF
NA,TRBV9,TRBJ2-5,NA,TGTGCCAGCAGCGTAGAGACCAGGGGAGAGACCCAGTACTTC,CASSVETRGETQYF
TRBD2,TRBV28,TRBJ2-7,NA,TGTGCCAGCACCCAGATAAAACCGGGAGGGACCTACGAGCAGTACTTC,CASTQIKPGGTYEQYF
NA,TRBV1,TRBJ2-1,medium-sized,TGCGCCAGCAGCCAAGCATCGGGACTAGCGTTCGATGAGCAGTTCTTC,CASSQASGLAFDEQFF
TRBD1,TRBV6-8,TRBJ2-1,few,TGTGCCAGCAGTGACAGGGACAAGCGCTACAATGAGCAGTTCTTC,CASSDRDKRYNEQFF
NA,TRBV6-8,TRBJ2-3,few,TGTGCCAGCAGTGACTCCGGCGCTTCGAGCACAGATACGCAGTATTTT,CASSDSGASSTDTQYF
TRBD2,TRBV9,TRBJ2-1,medium-sized,TGTGCCAGCAGCAGCGGGACTAGCGAGATCAATGAGCAGTTCTTC,CASSSGTSEINEQFF
TRBD1,TRBV9,TRBJ2-2,few,TGTGCCAGCAGTTTAGCGGGACAGGGGGAAAACACCGGGGAGCTGTTTTTT,CASSLAGQGENTGELFF
TRBD2,TRBV6-8,TRBJ2-1,few,TGTGCCAGCAGTTATCGCTTAGCGGGACCGATTGGGAATGAGCAGTTCTTC,CASSYRLAGPIGNEQFF
TRBD1,TRBV11-3,TRBJ1-2,few,TGTGCCAGCAGCTTAGGGGCAGGGGGCCTAGGTGGCTACACCTTC,CASSLGAGGLGGYTF
TRBD2,TRBV19,TRBJ2-7,NA,TGTGCCAGTAGTATGAGAGCGGGAGAGCGGTTGTACGAGCAGTACTTC,CASSMRAGERLYEQYF
TRBD1,TRBV9,TRBJ2-5,NA,TGTGCCAGCAGTGGGGGAAACAGGGGCCAAGAGACCCAGTACTTC,CASSGGNRGQETQYF
NA,TRBV30,TRBJ1-2,NA,TGTGCCTGTTCGGGAACGGACTATGGCTACACCTTC,CACSGTDYGYTF
NA,TRBV6-8,TRBJ2-7,few,TGTGCCATCAGCATAAGACCGGGACTGGCCTCCTACGAGCAGTACTTC,CAISIRPGLASYEQYF
TRBD1,TRBV9,TRBJ1-4,NA,TGTGCCAGCAGCGTAGGGGGACAGGGGAATGAAAAACTGTTTTTT,CASSVGGQGNEKLFF
NA,TRBV11-3,TRBJ2-7,few,TGTGCCAGCAGCTTGGCCGGCCTGGGCTCCTACGAGCAGTACTTC,CASSLAGLGSYEQYF
NA,TRBV28,TRBJ1-2,NA,TGTGCCAGCAGTCTAACATACTTGCGGGCTGGCTACACCTTC,CASSLTYLRAGYTF
NA,TRBV10-3,TRBJ2-5,NA,TGTGCCATCAGTGAGGGAGAGGATTTAGGGACCCAGTACTTC,CAISEGEDLGTQYF
TRBD2,TRBV6-8,TRBJ2-7,NA,TGTGCCACCTTCACTAGCGCCTACGAGCAGTACTTC,CATFTSAYEQYF
TRBD1,TRBV9,TRBJ1-4,medium-sized,TGTGCCAGCGGAAGGACAGGGATTAATGAAAAACTGTTTTTT,CASGRTGINEKLFF
TRBD1,TRBV18,TRBJ2-7,NA,TGTGCCAGCTCACCGACAGGGGGGAGCTACGAGCAGTACTTC,CASSPTGGSYEQYF
NA,TRBV6-8,TRBJ2-1,NA,TGTGCCAGCACCCCTACCAACATAAGAGCATGGAATGAGCAGTTCTTC,CASTPTNIRAWNEQFF